This T cell receptor beta chain emerged from a study of T cell responses to AZD1222 COVID-19 vaccine. Sequencing was performed with immunoSEQ multiplex PCR; in TCRdb, only in-frame clones are kept and a portion is missing. The table has 100,000 or so clones, over 75% seen once. The length of the CDR3 is 16 residues. The germline V gene encodes CDR1 SGHTS and CDR2 YDEGEE. J gave up 2 bases and V 0 bases, and 1 base lay outside the gene matches. The sample here was peripheral blood, taken on day 0 of MenACWY control vaccination. J is TRBJ2-5 and V is TRBV5-8; 13 nucleotides align to TRBD2. This TCR came from an adult in good health. CDR3: CASSLGTSGSQETQYF. As DNA, the CDR3 is TGTGCCAGCAGCTTGGGGACTAGCGGGAGTCAAGAGACCCAGTACTTC.